The clone carrying this T cell receptor (beta chain) was recorded at least ten times. Its cognate antigen is unknown. Treatment of any kind had been given to no patient before thyroid surgery. With V trimmed by 6 bases and J by 2 bases, 6 bases remained unmatched. Germline CDR1 DFQATT, CDR2 SNEGSKA (reference sequence). The CDR3 is made up of 14 amino acids. The entry originates in a study of metastatic and nonmetastatic thyroid tumors. Study-level information: It was across blood and tumor or nodule tissue from malignant and benign thyroid patients that repertoires were compared. Study-wide points: Reported TCR beta diversity, measured in blood and tumor, was significantly higher for malignant thyroid tumors than for benign nodules.

Original data processing: Differences in CDR3 between clinicopathological groups were drawn on to build a classifier intended to discriminate distant-metastatic papillary thyroid cancer patients. MiXCR re-clonotyped the PCR reads for TCRdb. The V and J calls here are based on TCRdb, not the publication. This sample carries some 16,000 clones, approximately 12% of them seen once, and the ten largest clones take 15%. The receptor was derived from a female donor with papillary thyroid cancer or a benign thyroid nodule (not recorded which). Some clones in this sample may be carry-over from other donors' samples. The chain has TRBV20-1 and TRBJ2-3; TRBD2 matches 9 bases. Sequencing was performed on tumor tissue. The CDR3 coding sequence is TGCAGTGCCCGACTAGCGGCTTTCACAGATACGCAGTATTTT. Protein: CSARLAAFTDTQYF.